The next 24 T cell receptor beta chains were all read from a single sample in a study of T and B cells in COVID-19 patients (dated by TCRdb to 2018 to 2020). The reads were generated on an Illumina MiSeq. TRB rearrangements were amplified by multiplex PCR with BIOMED2 TRB-A/B primer pools. TCRdb reprocessed the public reads (quality trimming at Q25 with fastp, clone calling with MiXCR) and kept in-frame beta chains. Rows are combined by CDR3 protein, so each entry shows the most common genes and DNA. The sample records 13,000 to 15,000 distinct CDR3 sequences, over 25% of which are singletons. 6.8% of the sample goes to the ten largest clones. TRB repertoires were amplified from approximately 250-500 ng of genomic DNA extracted from blood. Specimen: blood. The origin of the receptors is a human donor who had recovered from COVID-19.

This clonotype was recorded many times. This chain joins TRBV10-3 and TRBJ2-3; D is undetermined. Trimming removed 4 bases at V and 1 base at J, with 6 bases between. Germline CDR1 ENHRY, CDR2 SYGVKD. This CDR3 comprises 13 residues. CDR3 amino acids: CAISVLGTDTQYF. The CDR3 DNA reads TGTGCCATCAGTGTATTAGGCACAGATACGCAGTATTTT.

This clonotype was seen more than once but under ten times. The chain uses TRBV5-1 and TRBJ2-7; unclear D gene. Trimming took 2 bases from V and 0 from J, leaving 9 bases between them. From germline, CDR1 is SGHRS and CDR2 YFSETQ. CDR3 length: 14 amino acids. CDR3 residues: CASSLRQDSYEQYF. DNA for the CDR3: TGCGCCAGCAGCTTAAGGCAGGACTCCTACGAGCAGTACTTC.

This chain uses TRBV29-1 with TRBJ2-7; 13 bases fit TRBD2. Trimming cost V 6 bases and J 2 bases; bases outside gene matches: 7. The germline V gene encodes CDR1 SQVTM and CDR2 ANQGSEA. CDR3 length: 15 amino acids. The CDR3 bases are TGCAGCGTAGGAGGACTAGCGGGGGCCACCTACGAGCAGTACTTC. Translating it yields CSVGGLAGATYEQYF.

This clonotype was observed many times. The chain employs TRBV18 and TRBJ1-1, with TRBD1 matching over 8 bases. This CDR3 has 15 residues. Unmatched junction bases numbered 8, after V lost 4 bases and J lost 4 bases. From germline, CDR1 is KGHSH and CDR2 LQKENI. The CDR3 DNA reads as TGTGCCAGCTCACAGAGCGACAGGGGCGGCACTGAAGCTTTCTTT. Translated, it gives CASSQSDRGGTEAFF.

This clonotype was found a few times. The V call is TRBV19, the J call TRBJ1-1, with D possibly being TRBD1 (6 bases). Trimming took 10 bases from V and 1 from J, leaving 13 bases between them. The CDR3 extends over 13 amino acids. Per the germline V gene, CDR1 is LNHDA and CDR2 is SQIVND (reference sequence). CDR3 loop: CATQKGGNTEAFF. In DNA form, the CDR3 reads TGTGCCACCCAAAAGGGGGGGAACACTGAAGCTTTCTTT.

To note about this clonotype: At one end the junction does not follow the germline gene, possibly because of a read error. The chain recombines TRBV29-1 with TRBJ2-7, with D tentatively TRBD2 (7 bases). This CDR3 spans 13 amino acids. Germline values: CDR1 SQVTM, CDR2 ANQGSEA. In nucleotides, the CDR3 is TGCAACGTTGAAGTAGGGGGGGGACGCGAGCAGTACTTC. It encodes CNVEVGGGREQYF.

This clonotype is medium-sized in the sample. The chain is built from TRBV27 and TRBJ2-3; 15 bases fit TRBD2. The CDR3 totals 21 residues. The V and J ends lost 0 bases and 0 bases, in that order; junction bases with no gene match: 10. Germline V gives CDR1 MNHEY, CDR2 SMNVEV (reference sequence). The CDR3 DNA is TGTGCCAGCAGTTTATCAAGGACTAGCGGGAGGGCAACAAGAAGCACAGATACGCAGTATTTT. Protein sequence: CASSLSRTSGRATRSTDTQYF.

At least ten counts were recorded for this clonotype. The rearrangement links TRBV12-3 or TRBV12-4 to TRBJ1-6, with D tentatively TRBD1 (5 bases). CDR3 length: 15 residues. Trimming shortened V by 5 bases and J by 5 bases, and 13 bases separated the two germline ends. In DNA, the CDR3 is TGTGCCAGCAGTCCACAGGTCAGCGATAATTCACCCCTCCACTTT. It specifies CASSPQVSDNSPLHF.

This clonotype is labeled as medium-sized (0.01 to 0.1%). The chain is built from TRBV5-5 and TRBJ2-1; D may be TRBD1 or TRBD2 (5 bases each). The V end was cut by 4 bases, the J end by 10 bases, with 12 bases between. Germline V gives CDR1 SGHKS, CDR2 YYEKEE (reference sequence). The CDR3 loop spans 12 amino acids. Here the CDR3 DNA reads TGTGCCAGCAGCCGGGACGGTCCGGAGCAGTTCTTC. It is translated as CASSRDGPEQFF.

This clonotype was counted a few times. The V gene is TRBV24-1, the J gene TRBJ2-1, with TRBD1 matching 8 bases. Germline loops: CDR1 KGHDR, CDR2 SFDVKD. The trim removed 4 bases at V and 8 bases at J, leaving 3 bases unmatched. The CDR3 runs 13 residues. CDR3 protein: CATSDLDRDEQFF. The CDR3 coding sequence is TGTGCCACCAGTGACCTGGACAGGGATGAGCAGTTCTTC.

This clonotype is labeled as medium-sized. The J gene is TRBJ2-3, the V gene TRBV15, with TRBD1 matching 10 bases. Germline values: CDR1 LNHNV, CDR2 YYDKDF (reference sequence). J lost 5 bases, V lost 3 bases, and 11 bases had no gene match. The CDR3 is made up of 17 amino acids. This CDR3 reads CATSRPRRTGGGDTQYF. The DNA of the CDR3 is TGTGCCACCAGCAGGCCACGCAGGACAGGGGGGGGAGATACGCAGTATTTT.

By share, this clonotype ranks as medium-sized. The chain recombines TRBV27 with TRBJ2-1, with TRBD1 matching over 9 bases. The CDR3 is made up of 16 amino acids. CDR1 MNHEY and CDR2 SMNVEV come from the germline V gene (reference sequence). V lost 4 bases and J lost 8; bases outside the gene matches: 12. The CDR3 DNA reads TGTGCCAGCAGTTCTGGACAGGGGAGTGGGCCACATGAGCAGTTCTTC. As protein: CASSSGQGSGPHEQFF.

The rearrangement links TRBV30 to TRBJ1-1, with D tentatively TRBD1 (6 bases). The CDR3 sequence is 14 residues long. Germline lookup yields CDR1 GTSNPN and CDR2 SVGIG (reference sequence). Trimming removed 3 bases at V and 3 bases at J, with 14 bases between. The CDR3 nucleotides read TGTGCCTGGAGAGCAGGGGACCTGCACACTGAAGCTTTCTTT. Translated: CAWRAGDLHTEAFF.

This clonotype was observed at least ten times. The rearrangement uses TRBV27 and TRBJ1-2; D uncertain. CDR1 and CDR2 (germline): MNHEY, SMNVEV (reference sequence). V was trimmed by 4 bases and J by 2 bases, leaving 8 bases between them. The CDR3 sequence is 13 residues long. The CDR3 region has the DNA TGTGCCAGCAGTTCGGACGGGAACTATGGCTACACCTTC. Translated: CASSSDGNYGYTF.

This clonotype showed up many times. CDR3 in amino acids: CASSEGGWGDTQYF. The CDR3 DNA is TGTGCCAGCAGTGAGGGCGGGTGGGGAGATACGCAGTATTTT. V usage is TRBV6-1 and J usage is TRBJ2-3, with D possibly matching TRBD2 (5 bases). Germline CDR1 and CDR2: MNHNS and SASEGT. Trimming took off 3 bases at V and 5 bases at J, with 12 bases between the two ends. This CDR3 has 14 amino acids.

In its sample, this clonotype was seen many times. The rearrangement joins TRBV27 to TRBJ2-1; D call uncertain. The length of the CDR3 is 13 residues. V was pared by 3 bases and J by 8 bases, with 11 bases between. The germline gives CDR1 MNHEY, CDR2 SMNVEV (reference sequence). The CDR3 coding sequence is TGTGCCAGCAGTTTTTCAGTTCTCTATGAGCAGTTCTTC. The encoded protein is CASSFSVLYEQFF.

This clonotype qualifies as medium-sized. This chain links TRBV18 with TRBJ1-4; D gene uncertain. This CDR3 is 14 amino acids long. The V and J ends lost 0 bases and 7 bases respectively, with 9 bases between them. The germline V gene has CDR1 KGHSH and CDR2 LQKENI. CDR3 sequence: CASSPPGKAEKLFF. The CDR3 DNA is TGTGCCAGCTCACCACCAGGGAAAGCTGAAAAACTGTTTTTT.

The CDR3, as DNA: TGTGCCAGCTCACCACCGAAGGATAGCAATCAGCCCCAGCATTTT. Translation gives CASSPPKDSNQPQHF. The chain uses TRBV18 and TRBJ1-5; no firm D call. Germline CDR1 reads KGHSH; CDR2 reads LQKENI. Trimming took 0 bases from V and 0 from J, leaving 6 bases between them. CDR3 length: 15 residues.

This clonotype was counted ten times or more. The chain employs TRBV19 and TRBJ1-5; TRBD1 is a possible D gene (5 bases). Trimming cost V 6 bases and J 0 bases, with 12 bases left between them. This CDR3 region has 15 residues. CDR1 and CDR2 from the germline V gene are LNHDA and SQIVND (reference sequence). CDR3 region: CASRGQLHSNQPQHF. The CDR3 DNA reads TGTGCCAGTAGGGGGCAGCTGCATAGCAATCAGCCCCAGCATTTT. The variable domain in full, completed from reference TRBV19 and TRBJ1-5, reads DGGITQSPKYLFRKEGQNVTLSCEQNLNHDAMYWYRQDPGQGLRLIYYSQIVNDFQKGDIAEGYSVSREKKESFPLTVTSAQKNPTAFYLCASRGQLHSNQPQHFGDGTRLSIL.

This chain uses TRBV20-1 with TRBJ1-6; maybe TRBD1 (6 bases). The germline V and J ends were trimmed by 2 bases and 7 bases, with 12 bases remaining between them. The germline gives CDR1 DFQATT, CDR2 SNEGSKA (reference sequence). CDR3 length: 14 residues. CDR3 sequence reads: CSARRTVTNSPLHF. The CDR3 nucleotides are TGCAGTGCTAGAAGGACAGTTACAAATTCACCCCTCCACTTT.

This clonotype has a count of ten or more. V is TRBV6-5 and J is TRBJ2-7; no reliable D call. CDR1 is MNHEY, CDR2 SVGAGI, per germline. V shed 1 base and J shed 1 base, with 8 bases lying between them. The CDR3 spans 14 residues. The CDR3 spells CASSYLTASYEQYF. In nucleotides, the CDR3 is TGTGCCAGCAGTTACTTGACGGCTTCCTACGAGCAGTACTTC.

This clonotype was detected ten times or more. The rearrangement uses TRBV6-5 and TRBJ1-1, with D uncertain. Germline loops: CDR1 MNHEY, CDR2 SVGAGI. V lost 5 bases and J 1 base, leaving 8 bases between the germline ends. The CDR3 totals 13 residues. The CDR3 loop reads CASSDNPNTEAFF. The CDR3 bases are TGTGCCAGCAGTGATAATCCGAACACTGAAGCTTTCTTT.

This clonotype came up once. The chain carries TRBV11-2 and TRBJ2-7; the D gene is possibly TRBD1 (5 bases). Deletions cut 6 bases from V and 3 bases from J, with 12 bases between. Germline V lookup: CDR1 SGHAT, CDR2 FQNNGV. The CDR3 consists of 13 residues. CDR3 sequence reads: CASSRRGDYEQYF. For the CDR3, the DNA is TGTGCCAGCAGTCGAAGGGGCGACTACGAGCAGTACTTC.

This clonotype was detected only once. The rearrangement joins TRBV11-2 to TRBJ1-2; TRBD1 is a possible D gene (5 bases). V lost 8 bases and J 3 bases, leaving 16 bases between the germline ends. The CDR3 has 14 amino acids. Germline-derived CDR1 and CDR2 are SGHAT and FQNNGV. DNA for the CDR3: TGTGCCAGCCTGGGTCCGACAGAAGACTATGGCTACACCTTC. Residues: CASLGPTEDYGYTF.